One sample yielded the 5 T cell receptor beta chains listed below, sequenced in a study of cytomegalovirus exposure and HLA in healthy donors. PCR used 60 Vbeta primers and 13 Jbeta primers. Assay used: immunoSEQ multiplex PCR; TCRdb lists only in-frame clones, some missing. The sample contains around 120,000 clones, approximately 77% of which appear only once. Sequencing was performed on PBMCs. Receptors originate from a man aged 18-30 years in good health and CMV-seronegative.

This chain connects TRBV5-6 to TRBJ1-1, with TRBD1 matching 7 bases. The CDR3 is made up of 12 amino acids. CDR1 and CDR2 (germline): SGHDT, YYEEEE. The V gene end was trimmed by 2 bases and the J gene end by 11 bases; junction bases not matched to a gene: 6. CDR3 nucleotide sequence: TGTGCCAGCAGCTTAGACAGGGCCGTGGCTTTCTTT. It encodes CASSLDRAVAFF.

This clone appeared a few times. The rearrangement uses TRBV6-1 and TRBJ1-2; a weak D match, TRBD1 (6 bases). The CDR3 runs 14 residues. The germline gives CDR1 MNHNS, CDR2 SASEGT. V dropped 2 bases and J dropped 2 bases, with 9 bases sitting between them. This CDR3 reads CASSENDRNYGYTF. The CDR3, as DNA: TGTGCCAGCAGTGAAAACGACAGGAACTATGGCTACACCTTC.

This clone was detected a few times. This chain links TRBV7-8 with TRBJ1-3, with D possibly being TRBD1 (6 bases). The CDR3 is 14 amino acids. Trimming pared 2 bases from V and 4 bases from J, leaving 9 bases between. Germline V gene lookup returns CDR1 SGHVS and CDR2 FQNEAQ. The CDR3 here is CASSLRDKGNTIYF. The CDR3 DNA reads TGTGCCAGCAGCTTAAGGGACAAGGGAAACACCATATATTTT.

This CDR3 reads CASSPKERTGRKTYEQYF. CDR3 nucleotide sequence: TGTGCCAGCAGCCCGAAAGAACGGACAGGTAGAAAAACCTACGAGCAGTACTTC. The chain links TRBV7-9 to TRBJ2-7; TRBD1 matches at 7 bases. CDR1 is SEHNR and CDR2 is FQNEAQ in the germline V gene (reference sequence). There are 18 residues in the CDR3. With 5 bases clipped from V and 2 bases from J, the junction kept 18 bases outside the gene matches.

This clone was observed once. The rearrangement joins TRBV2 to TRBJ1-1, with 7 bases fitting TRBD1. Germline CDR1 is SNHLY and CDR2 is FYNNEI. The CDR3 is 13 residues long. V lost 8 bases, J lost 3 bases, and 6 bases stayed unmatched. For the CDR3, the DNA is TGTGCCAGCTCGACAGGGTTGGACACTGAAGCTTTCTTT. It codes for CASSTGLDTEAFF.